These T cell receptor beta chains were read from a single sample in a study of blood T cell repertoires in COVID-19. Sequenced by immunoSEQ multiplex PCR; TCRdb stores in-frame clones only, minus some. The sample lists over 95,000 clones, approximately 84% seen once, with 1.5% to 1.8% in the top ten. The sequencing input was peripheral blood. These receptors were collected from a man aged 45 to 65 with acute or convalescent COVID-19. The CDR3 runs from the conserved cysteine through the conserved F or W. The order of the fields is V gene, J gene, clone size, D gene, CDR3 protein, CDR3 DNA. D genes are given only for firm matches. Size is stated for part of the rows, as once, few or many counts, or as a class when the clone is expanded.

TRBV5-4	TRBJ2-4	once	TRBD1	CASTQGGTGRNIQYF	TGTGCCAGCACACAGGGAGGGACAGGGAGAAACATTCAGTACTTC
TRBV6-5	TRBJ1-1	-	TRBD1	CASLRQGDSGEAFF	TGTGCCAGCCTCCGACAGGGGGATAGTGGTGAAGCTTTCTTT
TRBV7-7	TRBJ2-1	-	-	CASSSRYNEQFF	TGTGCCAGCAGCTCGAGGTACAATGAGCAGTTCTTC
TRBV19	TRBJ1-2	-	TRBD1	CASSRTGQNYGYTF	TGTGCCAGTAGTAGGACAGGGCAAAACTATGGCTACACCTTC
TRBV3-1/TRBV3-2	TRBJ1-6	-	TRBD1	CASSPRRTGWSPLHF	TGTGCCAGCAGCCCCAGAAGGACAGGGTGGTCACCCCTCCACTTT
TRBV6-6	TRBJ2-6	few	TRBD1	CASIPQGAGANVLTF	TGTGCCAGCATCCCACAGGGGGCCGGGGCCAACGTCCTGACTTTC
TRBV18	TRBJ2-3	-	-	CASSPRAGPDTQYF	TGTGCCAGCTCACCACGGGCAGGGCCAGATACGCAGTATTTT
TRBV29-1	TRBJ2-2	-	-	CSVGRGGGGTGELFF	TGCAGCGTTGGTAGGGGAGGGGGAGGCACCGGGGAGCTGTTTTTT
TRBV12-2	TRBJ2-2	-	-	CASRSWTVNTGELFF	TGTGCAAGTCGCTCCTGGACAGTAAACACCGGGGAGCTGTTTTTT
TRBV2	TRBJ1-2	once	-	CASSELSNYGYTF	TGTGCCAGCAGTGAGTTGTCAAACTATGGCTACACCTTC
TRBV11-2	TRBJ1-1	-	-	CASSSGQIMNTEAFF	TGTGCCAGCAGCTCCGGACAGATAATGAACACTGAAGCTTTCTTT
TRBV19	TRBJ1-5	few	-	CATSRDFGNQPQHF	TGTGCCACTAGCAGGGACTTCGGCAATCAGCCCCAGCATTTT
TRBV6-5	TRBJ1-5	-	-	CASSYSSQGNQPQHF	TGTGCCAGCAGTTACTCGAGTCAGGGCAATCAGCCCCAGCATTTT
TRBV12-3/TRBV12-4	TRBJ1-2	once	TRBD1	CASREGQEGGYTF	TGTGCCAGCAGGGAGGGACAGGAGGGTGGCTACACCTTC
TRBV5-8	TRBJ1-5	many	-	CASSLVTAVLGSNQPQHF	TGTGCCAGCAGCTTGGTGACCGCTGTTCTAGGAAGCAATCAGCCCCAGCATTTT
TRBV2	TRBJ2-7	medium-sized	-	CARGLGSQQYF	TGTGCCAGGGGACTGGGTTCGCAGCAGTACTTC
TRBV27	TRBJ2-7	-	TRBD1	CASRETGPYEQYF	TGTGCCAGCAGAGAGACAGGGCCCTACGAGCAGTACTTC
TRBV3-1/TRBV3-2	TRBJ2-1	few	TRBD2	CASSGSGADNEQFF	TGTGCCAGCAGCGGGAGCGGGGCAGACAATGAGCAGTTCTTC
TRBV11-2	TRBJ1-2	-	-	CASSRDRNYGYTF	TGTGCCAGCAGCCGCGACAGAAACTATGGCTACACCTTC
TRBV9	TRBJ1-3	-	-	CASSVGGGGGNTIYF	TGTGCCAGCAGCGTAGGTGGGGGCGGTGGAAACACCATATATTTT
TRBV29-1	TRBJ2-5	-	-	CSVRDSPGETQYF	TGCAGCGTTCGGGACTCACCCGGGGAGACCCAGTACTTC
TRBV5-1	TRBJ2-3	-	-	CASSWGHGSTDTQYF	TGCGCCAGCAGCTGGGGACACGGAAGCACAGATACGCAGTATTTT
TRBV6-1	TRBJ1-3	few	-	CASSERAGVGNTIYF	TGTGCCAGCAGTGAAAGAGCGGGGGTCGGAAACACCATATATTTT
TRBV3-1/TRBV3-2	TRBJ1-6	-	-	CASSQWTVPNSPLHF	TGTGCCAGCAGCCAATGGACAGTCCCTAATTCACCCCTCCACTTT
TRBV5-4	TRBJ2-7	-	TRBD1	CASSLKKGPGQGVSYEQYF	TGTGCCAGCAGCTTGAAAAAAGGCCCGGGACAGGGGGTCTCCTACGAGCAGTACTTC
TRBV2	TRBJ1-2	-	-	CASKAGLSNYGYTF	TGTGCCAGCAAAGCGGGGTTGAGCAACTATGGCTACACCTTC
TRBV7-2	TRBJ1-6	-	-	CASSFADSPLHF	TGTGCCAGCAGCTTCGCGGATTCACCCCTCCACTTT